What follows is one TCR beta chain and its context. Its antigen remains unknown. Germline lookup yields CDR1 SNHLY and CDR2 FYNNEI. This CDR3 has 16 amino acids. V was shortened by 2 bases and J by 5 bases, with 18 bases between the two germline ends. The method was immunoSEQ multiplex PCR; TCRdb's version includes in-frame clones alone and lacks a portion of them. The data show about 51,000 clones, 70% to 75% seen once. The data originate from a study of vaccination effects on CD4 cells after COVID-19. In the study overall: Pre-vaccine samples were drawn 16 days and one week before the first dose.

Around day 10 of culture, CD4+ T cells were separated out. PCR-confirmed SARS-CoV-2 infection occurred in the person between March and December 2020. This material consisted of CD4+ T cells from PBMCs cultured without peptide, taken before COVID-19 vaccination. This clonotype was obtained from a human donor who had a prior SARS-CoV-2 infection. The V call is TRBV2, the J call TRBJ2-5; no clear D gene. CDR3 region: CASSEWARSAGETQYF. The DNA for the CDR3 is TGTGCCAGCAGTGAATGGGCTAGGTCCGCTGGGGAGACCCAGTACTTC.